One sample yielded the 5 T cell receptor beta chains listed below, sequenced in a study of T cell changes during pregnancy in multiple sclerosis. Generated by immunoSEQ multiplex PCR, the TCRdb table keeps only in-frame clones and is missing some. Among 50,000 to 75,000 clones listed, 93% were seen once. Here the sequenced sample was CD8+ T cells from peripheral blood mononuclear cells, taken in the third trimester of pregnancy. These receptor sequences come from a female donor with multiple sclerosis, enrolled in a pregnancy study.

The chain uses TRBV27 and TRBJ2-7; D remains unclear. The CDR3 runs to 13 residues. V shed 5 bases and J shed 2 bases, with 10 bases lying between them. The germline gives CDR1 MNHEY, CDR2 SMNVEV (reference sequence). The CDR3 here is CASSPPGTYEQYF. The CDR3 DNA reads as TGTGCCAGCAGTCCCCCAGGCACCTACGAGCAGTACTTC.

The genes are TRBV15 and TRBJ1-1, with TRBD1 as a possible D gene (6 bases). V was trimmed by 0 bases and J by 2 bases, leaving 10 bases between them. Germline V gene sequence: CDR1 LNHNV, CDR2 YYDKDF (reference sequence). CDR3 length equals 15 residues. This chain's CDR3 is CATSRDRGPNTEAFF. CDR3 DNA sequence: TGTGCCACCAGCAGAGACAGGGGACCAAACACTGAAGCTTTCTTT.

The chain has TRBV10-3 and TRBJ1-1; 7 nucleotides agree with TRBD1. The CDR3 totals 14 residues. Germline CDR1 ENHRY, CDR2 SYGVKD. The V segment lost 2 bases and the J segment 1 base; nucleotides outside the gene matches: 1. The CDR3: CAISEEGANTEAFF. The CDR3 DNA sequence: TGTGCCATCAGTGAGGAGGGGGCGAACACTGAAGCTTTCTTT.

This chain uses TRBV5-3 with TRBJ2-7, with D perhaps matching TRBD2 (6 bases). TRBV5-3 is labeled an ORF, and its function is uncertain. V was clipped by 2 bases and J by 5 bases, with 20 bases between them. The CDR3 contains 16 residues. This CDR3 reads CARSFGSEGPVNEQYF. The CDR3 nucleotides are TGTGCCAGAAGCTTTGGTTCGGAGGGCCCGGTGAACGAGCAGTACTTC.

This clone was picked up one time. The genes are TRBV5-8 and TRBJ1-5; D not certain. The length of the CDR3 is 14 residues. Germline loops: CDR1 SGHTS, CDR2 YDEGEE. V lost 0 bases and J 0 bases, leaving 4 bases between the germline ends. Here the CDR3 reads CASSLGSSNQPQHF. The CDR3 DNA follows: TGTGCCAGCAGCTTGGGCAGTAGCAATCAGCCCCAGCATTTT.